This TCR beta chain is drawn from a study of early T cells in non-severe SARS-CoV-2 infection. Study background: RNA in bulk from unsorted whole blood was sequenced, and chains were unpaired.

This clonotype was detected ten times or more. Individual cDNA molecules carried attached unique molecular identifiers. TCRdb re-analysed the 5' RACE reads in MiXCR, keeping a single row per CDR3 protein. This table has about 61,000 distinct CDR3 sequences, 10% to 13% appearing once. The CDR3 is 13 residues long. The V gene's germline CDR1 is SQVTM and CDR2 ANQGSEA. Losses at the gene ends were 7 bases for V and 1 base for J; bases not matched to a gene: 4. Material: whole blood. This receptor was taken from an adult who was a healthcare worker with PCR-confirmed SARS-CoV-2 infection or an uninfected control (not recorded which). This chain joins TRBV29-1 and TRBJ2-1, with TRBD1 identical over 7 bases. This chain's CDR3 is CSGRQGSYNEQFF. CDR3 nucleotide sequence: TGCAGCGGAAGACAGGGTTCCTACAATGAGCAGTTCTTC.